This T cell receptor beta chain derives from a study of blood T cell repertoires in COVID-19. On the study more broadly: Samples came from the United States, Italy and Spain, spanning acute and convalescent COVID-19.

Methods used by the authors: Estimation of nucleated cell counts relied on the amplification of reference gene primers. Generated by immunoSEQ multiplex PCR, the TCRdb table keeps only in-frame clones and is missing some. For V, J and clone size, that table is used; D and trimming come from the DNA. The sample carries over 150,000 clones, approximately 90% recorded once. CDR3 length: 15 amino acids. Deletions cut 2 bases from V and 5 bases from J, with 15 bases between. The germline V gene has CDR1 MNHNY and CDR2 SVGAGI (reference sequence). The sequencing sample was made of peripheral blood. This TCR was recovered from a man in his fifties who had recovered from COVID-19. The V gene is TRBV6-6, the J gene TRBJ1-1, with D tentatively TRBD1 (5 bases). The CDR3 spells CASSYRPQGGTEAFF. The CDR3 DNA sequence: TGTGCCAGCAGTTACCGGCCCCAGGGAGGGACTGAAGCTTTCTTT.